This T cell receptor (beta chain) derives from a study of T cells after yellow fever vaccination. Study-level results: Booster samples showed a return of most primary-vaccination clones (roughly 95% CD4, roughly 85% CD8).

This clonotype was seen ten or more times. The antigen is not known. TCRdb fed the 5' RACE reads into MiXCR, producing one record per CDR3 protein. The top ten clones hold roughly 29% of a sample with 70,000 to 80,000 distinct CDR3 sequences, around 7% of them seen once. The ends lost 3 bases at V and 7 bases at J; junction bases unmatched: 6. Germline V gene sequence: CDR1 SGDLS, CDR2 YYNGEE. The CDR3 covers 14 residues. This clonotype was sampled from a man younger than 35 who received the YFV17D yellow fever vaccine. This chain links TRBV9 with TRBJ1-2; 10 nucleotides agree with TRBD1. Sequenced material: CD8+ T cells sorted from PBMCs, taken more than 8 days after the first yellow fever vaccination. The CDR3 sequence: CASSDGQGGRGYTF. The CDR3 DNA sequence: TGTGCCAGCAGCGACGGACAGGGGGGGCGTGGCTACACCTTC.